The clone carrying this TCR beta chain was seen ten or more times. V lost 1 base, J lost 6 bases, and 13 bases lay in between. Germline-derived CDR1 and CDR2 are ENHRY and SYGVKD. The CDR3 runs 15 residues. Scientists amplified the TCR beta CDR3 regions from RNA transcripts. Second-round multiplex PCR came after first-round RT-PCR with HTBI primers. TCRdb processed the multiplex PCR reads anew with MiXCR; each CDR3 protein has one entry. The sample comprises around 1.1 million distinct CDR3 sequences, about two fifths of which are singletons, and roughly 10% rests with the top ten. This sample is drawn from a study of Graves' ophthalmopathy and Graves' hyperthyroidism.

Sequencing used peripheral blood or thyroid tissue (not recorded which). This chain connects TRBV10-3 to TRBJ1-5; TRBD1 is a possible D gene (5 bases). The source of this sequence is an adult man with Graves' hyperthyroidism. Written as DNA, the CDR3 is TGTGCCATCAGTGAGTTAGACGGGACCTCTCAGCCCCAGCATTTT. It specifies CAISELDGTSQPQHF.